The 30 T cell receptor beta chains below all came from one sample that was sequenced in a study of blood T cell repertoires in COVID-19. TCRdb's table, derived via immunoSEQ multiplex PCR, lists solely in-frame clones and lacks some. The sample lists 55,000 to 85,000 clones; roughly 86% were seen once. The source material was peripheral blood. These receptors were obtained from a human donor in a cohort sampled during active COVID-19.

This clone was picked up a small number of times. The gene calls are TRBV6-2 or TRBV6-3 and TRBJ2-5; 14 bases match TRBD2. The CDR3 covers 16 residues. Germline CDR1 MNHEY, CDR2 SVGEGT. With 4 bases clipped from V and 5 bases from J, the junction kept 6 bases outside the gene matches. CDR3 coding DNA: TGTGCCAGCAGTTCTGGGACTAGCGGGGGTACGGAGACCCAGTACTTC. Encoded protein: CASSSGTSGGTETQYF.

The chain recombines TRBV6-5 with TRBJ1-5; 8 bases fit TRBD1. Trimming cost V 6 bases and J 6 bases; bases outside gene matches: 10. Germline V gene lookup returns CDR1 MNHEY and CDR2 SVGAGI. This CDR3 comprises 15 residues. The CDR3 loop is CASRGGQGRSQPQHF. The DNA for the CDR3 is TGTGCCAGCAGGGGCGGACAGGGCCGAAGTCAGCCCCAGCATTTT.

This clone was seen only once. V gene TRBV11-2 combines with J gene TRBJ2-7, with TRBD1 matching over 7 bases. Germline assignment: CDR1 SGHAT and CDR2 FQNNGV. J gave up 6 bases and V 5 bases, and 7 bases lay outside the gene matches. The CDR3 totals 13 residues. The DNA of the CDR3 is TGTGCCAGCAGCCTGGACAGGACTCGCGAGCAGTACTTC. Translated, it gives CASSLDRTREQYF.

This clone was recorded many times. This chain joins TRBV21-1 and TRBJ1-5. TRBV21-1 is described as a pseudogene. This CDR3 is built from 19 residues. The CDR3 DNA reads TGTGCCAGCAGCAAGTCTCTGGGTTTTAGCTCGGGTAGCAATCAGCCCCAGCATTTT. It specifies CASSKSLGFSSGSNQPQHF.

The chain links TRBV5-1 to TRBJ1-2; 8 nucleotides line up with TRBD1. This CDR3 contains 16 residues. After removal of 3 bases from V and 4 bases from J, the junction contained 11 bases not matched to a gene. Germline assignment: CDR1 SGHRS and CDR2 YFSETQ. CDR3: CASSSAGAGGAYGYTF. Written as DNA, the CDR3 is TGCGCCAGCAGCTCCGCGGGGGCAGGGGGCGCCTATGGCTACACCTTC.

This chain joins TRBV6-5 and TRBJ2-1; TRBD1 matches at 10 bases. Per germline, CDR1 MNHEY and CDR2 SVGAGI. This CDR3 is 14 amino acids long. V shed 8 bases and J 5 bases; nucleotides not matched to a gene: 6. The CDR3 loop is CASHRDRGNNEQFF. The CDR3 DNA reads as TGTGCCAGCCACCGGGACAGGGGAAACAATGAGCAGTTCTTC.

The gene calls are TRBV27 and TRBJ2-1, with TRBD2 matching over 13 bases. Per germline, CDR1 MNHEY and CDR2 SMNVEV (reference sequence). CDR3 size: 16 residues. After removal of 0 bases from V and 4 bases from J, the junction contained 0 bases not matched to a gene. The CDR3 here is CASSLSTSGGYNEQFF. The CDR3 region has the DNA TGTGCCAGCAGTTTATCGACTAGCGGGGGGTACAATGAGCAGTTCTTC.

The chain has TRBV15 and TRBJ1-1; tentative D call: TRBD1 (5 bases). Trimming shortened V by 8 bases and J by 5 bases, and 21 bases separated the two germline ends. The CDR3 is 15 amino acids. CDR1 and CDR2 from the germline V gene are LNHNV and YYDKDF (reference sequence). This CDR3 is CATHTAQGQLTEAFF. CDR3 nucleotide sequence: TGTGCCACCCATACTGCTCAGGGTCAGCTAACTGAAGCTTTCTTT.

V gene TRBV11-2 combines with J gene TRBJ1-6; 10 bases line up with TRBD1. V shed 5 bases and J 0 bases; nucleotides not matched to a gene: 4. CDR1 is SGHAT, CDR2 FQNNGV, per germline. The CDR3 length is 17 residues. The DNA of the CDR3 is TGTGCCAGCAGCCCGGACAGGGGGAGCTCCTATAATTCACCCCTCCACTTT. This translates into CASSPDRGSSYNSPLHF.

The V and J genes are TRBV5-1 and TRBJ2-3, with TRBD1 identical over 10 bases. This CDR3 has 13 residues. J gave up 6 bases and V 5 bases, and 3 bases lay outside the gene matches. CDR1 and CDR2 from the germline V gene are SGHRS and YFSETQ. The CDR3 is CASRGQGPDTQYF. The CDR3 coding sequence is TGCGCCAGCAGGGGACAGGGGCCGGATACGCAGTATTTT.

The V call is TRBV2, the J call TRBJ1-6, with D possibly TRBD1 on 6 matching bases. The CDR3 consists of 15 residues. V lost 2 bases, J lost 7 bases, and 12 bases lay in between. Germline lookup yields CDR1 SNHLY and CDR2 FYNNEI. The CDR3 DNA reads as TGTGCCAGCAGTGAACAGGGGCCGCCGAATTCACCCCTCCACTTT. The encoded protein is CASSEQGPPNSPLHF.

The chain carries TRBV28 and TRBJ2-2; 7 positions match TRBD2. This CDR3 spans 17 amino acids. V shed 5 bases and J 6 bases; nucleotides not matched to a gene: 15. The germline V gene encodes CDR1 MDHEN and CDR2 SYDVKM. The CDR3 loop reads CASSLTFGGGNPGELFF. CDR3 DNA: TGTGCCAGCAGTCTTACGTTCGGCGGGGGAAATCCCGGGGAGCTGTTTTTT.

This clone was seen only once. This rearrangement joins TRBV15 to TRBJ1-1; 9 positions match TRBD1. The germline V gene encodes CDR1 LNHNV and CDR2 YYDKDF (reference sequence). V shed 5 bases, J shed 5 bases, and the junction held 9 bases outside the gene matches. The CDR3 contains 15 residues. For the CDR3, the DNA is TGTGCCACCAGCTGGGGGACAGGGTGGTTAACTGAAGCTTTCTTT. Translating gives CATSWGTGWLTEAFF.

This chain uses TRBV6-6 with TRBJ1-1; D gene ambiguous. V was trimmed by 5 bases and J by 8 bases, leaving 21 bases between them. The CDR3 has 15 amino acids. Per germline, CDR1 MNHNY and CDR2 SVGAGI (reference sequence). CDR3 in amino acids: CASSPFGMSKNEAFF. CDR3 in DNA: TGTGCCAGCAGTCCTTTCGGGATGTCCAAAAACGAAGCTTTCTTT.

This chain links TRBV12-3 or TRBV12-4 with TRBJ1-5; 7 positions agree with TRBD1. CDR3 length: 13 amino acids. Losses at the gene ends were 5 bases for V and 7 bases for J; bases not matched to a gene: 5. DNA for the CDR3: TGTGCCAGCAGTCAGGGGGTGGACCAGCCCCAGCATTTT. Protein: CASSQGVDQPQHF.

The J gene is TRBJ2-1, the V gene TRBV5-4; weak D call: TRBD2 (6 bases). The CDR3 has 13 residues. Germline assignment: CDR1 SGHNT and CDR2 YYREEE (reference sequence). V lost 3 bases, J lost 6 bases, and 10 bases lay in between. The CDR3 reads CASSSKTSNEQFF. CDR3 DNA: TGTGCCAGCAGCTCGAAGACTAGCAATGAGCAGTTCTTC. The whole variable domain, filled in from reference TRBV5-4 and TRBJ2-1, reads ETGVTQSPTHLIKTRGQQVTLRCSSQSGHNTVSWYQQALGQGPQFIFQYYREEENGRGNFPPRFSGLQFPNYSSELNVNALELDDSALYLCASSSKTSNEQFFGPGTRLTVL.

The chain is built from TRBV15 and TRBJ2-7; the D gene is possibly TRBD1 (5 bases). Trimming stripped 3 bases from V and 2 bases from J, with 8 bases between. Germline CDR1 reads LNHNV; CDR2 reads YYDKDF (reference sequence). This CDR3 region has 13 residues. The CDR3 DNA reads TGTGCCACCAGCAGTGGGGCAGCCTACGAGCAGTACTTC. This gives the protein CATSSGAAYEQYF.

The chain carries TRBV11-2 and TRBJ2-7; 7 nucleotides line up with TRBD2. CDR3 length: 15 residues. Germline V gene data show CDR1 as SGHAT and CDR2 as FQNNGV. Unmatched junction bases numbered 7, after V lost 0 bases and J lost 5 bases. In DNA, the CDR3 is TGTGCCAGCAGCTTAGATCTACGGGGGGTTAACGAGCAGTACTTC. As protein: CASSLDLRGVNEQYF.

This chain connects TRBV4-3 to TRBJ2-7, with 9 bases that match TRBD1. CDR1 LGHNA and CDR2 YSLEER come from the germline V gene. The junction had 6 bases not matched to a gene; V was cut back by 4 bases and J by 2 bases. The CDR3 sequence is 15 residues long. This CDR3 is CASSPGRTGAYEQYF. CDR3 coding DNA: TGCGCCAGCAGCCCGGGCAGGACAGGGGCCTACGAGCAGTACTTC.

The chain has TRBV7-2 and TRBJ2-1; a weak D match, TRBD2 (6 bases). Germline CDR1 SGHTA, CDR2 FQGNSA. The CDR3 has 17 amino acids. V was cut by 1 base and J by 0 bases, with 13 bases left in between. Here the CDR3 DNA reads TGTGCCAGCAGCTTAGGGGTAGCGGCTTTCTCCTACAATGAGCAGTTCTTC. Encoded protein: CASSLGVAAFSYNEQFF.

J is TRBJ1-1 and V is TRBV2; D might be TRBD1 (6 bases). Trimming pared 7 bases from V and 0 bases from J, leaving 21 bases between. This CDR3 has 17 residues. The germline CDR1 and CDR2 sequences are SNHLY and FYNNEI. This chain's CDR3 is CASTRIAWTVLNTEAFF. CDR3 in DNA: TGTGCCAGCACCCGAATCGCCTGGACAGTCCTGAACACTGAAGCTTTCTTT.

Comments on this clone: The sample contains more than one DNA sequence encoding this CDR3. This chain joins TRBV18 and TRBJ2-7; maybe TRBD1 (6 bases). This CDR3 spans 14 amino acids. Germline assignment: CDR1 KGHSH and CDR2 LQKENI. The germline V and J ends were trimmed by 2 bases and 0 bases, with 8 bases remaining between them. The CDR3 here is CASSPDRSSYEQYF. CDR3 coding DNA: TGTGCCAGCTCACCAGACAGGAGCTCCTACGAGCAGTACTTC.

This chain links TRBV29-1 with TRBJ2-2; no clear D gene. Trimming cost V 2 bases and J 6 bases, with 10 bases left between them. This CDR3 comprises 13 residues. Germline assignment: CDR1 SQVTM and CDR2 ANQGSEA. The CDR3: CSVEKTRPGELFF. In DNA form, the CDR3 reads TGCAGCGTTGAAAAGACTCGACCCGGGGAGCTGTTTTTT.

This chain uses TRBV18 with TRBJ1-2; the D is unclear. V was shortened by 3 bases and J by 6 bases, with 17 bases between the two germline ends. The CDR3 has 15 residues. CDR1 and CDR2 from the germline V gene are KGHSH and LQKENI. The CDR3 DNA reads as TGTGCCAGCTCACCGATGCAGGAACCATCGGATGGCTACACCTTC. Protein: CASSPMQEPSDGYTF.

V and J are TRBV4-2 and TRBJ2-2; D perhaps matches TRBD2 (7 bases). The CDR3 consists of 18 residues. V lost 4 bases and J 5 bases, leaving 23 bases between the germline ends. Germline loops: CDR1 LGHNA, CDR2 YNFKEQ. The CDR3 reads CASSPRGGRDRGTGELFF. For the CDR3, the DNA is TGTGCCAGCAGCCCGAGGGGGGGCAGGGATCGTGGGACCGGGGAGCTGTTTTTT.

This clone was observed a single time. The chain uses TRBV6-4 and TRBJ1-2; maybe TRBD1 (5 bases). Germline assignment: CDR1 MRHNA and CDR2 SNTAGT. This CDR3 is 17 amino acids long. The V end was cut by 3 bases, the J end by 6 bases, with 23 bases between. CDR3 DNA sequence: TGTGCCAGCAGTGATGGGGCCGAACTTGGGCACCGTAATGGCTACACCTTC. Protein: CASSDGAELGHRNGYTF.

The genes are TRBV6-5 and TRBJ1-6, with 9 nucleotides matching TRBD1. J lost 8 bases, V lost 5 bases, and 4 bases had no gene match. Looked up from germline, CDR1 is MNHEY and CDR2 is SVGAGI. The CDR3 covers 14 residues. The CDR3 sequence: CASSTGGEDSPLHF. In DNA form, the CDR3 reads TGTGCCAGCAGTACAGGGGGCGAGGATTCACCCCTCCACTTT.

This chain connects TRBV2 to TRBJ1-5; a weak D match, TRBD1 (6 bases). V was shortened by 7 bases and J by 4 bases, with 20 bases between the two germline ends. CDR3 length: 16 residues. CDR1 is SNHLY, CDR2 FYNNEI, per germline. This CDR3 is CASMRSRQGTNQPQHF. The CDR3 DNA is TGTGCCAGCATGAGAAGTAGGCAGGGGACAAATCAGCCCCAGCATTTT.

V usage is TRBV19 and J usage is TRBJ2-5; 7 bases are a match to TRBD1. The CDR3 loop spans 14 amino acids. Per germline, CDR1 LNHDA and CDR2 SQIVND (reference sequence). With V trimmed by 7 bases and J by 5 bases, 10 bases remained unmatched. DNA for the CDR3: TGTGCCAGTACCCAGACTGACAGGGTCGAGACCCAGTACTTC. It yields the protein CASTQTDRVETQYF.

This clone was counted a few times. The rearrangement uses TRBV5-6 and TRBJ1-5; D might be TRBD1 (5 bases). CDR3 size: 15 residues. Between the trimmed V and J ends, which lost 4 bases and 5 bases, there was a span of 16 bases. Germline lookup yields CDR1 SGHDT and CDR2 YYEEEE. CDR3 coding DNA: TGTGCCAGCAGCGCCTGGAACAGGTTTCATCAGCCCCAGCATTTT. Translation: CASSAWNRFHQPQHF.